This section outlines one T cell receptor beta chain sequence together with its context. Ten or more counts support this clonotype. Its cognate antigen has yet to be identified. Per-base quality was not reported, and no clone a single base away is much larger than it. For repertoire sequencing, the TCR beta CDR3 regions were amplified from RNA transcripts. A first-round RT-PCR used HTBI primers with the Qiagen OneStep RT-PCR kit, followed by a second-round multiplex PCR, size selection and purification. Libraries were sequenced paired-end with 100 bp reads on an Illumina HiSeq2000. The paper's processing steps were these. SOAPnuke was used to process the reads, removing any read that contained adapters or uncalled bases, had a mean Phred below 15, or lacked an exact match to the constant primer or identifier. High-quality paired reads were merged with COPE v1.2.5. Clonotypes were defined as unique nucleotide sequences and were aligned to IMGT TRB V, D and J references using MiTCR v1.1. Analysis was restricted to V-J combinations with a frequency above 0.0001, which covered just over 98% of repertoires. A TCR clonal expansion and chaos score per V-J combination was defined as the ratio of F50 clonal expansion to chaos observed in the TCRdist matrix. Welch's t-statistics and random forest were used to reduce the features to 10 to 15 V-J combinations, which were then used as input to a naive Bayes classifier. The similarity between thyroid and blood repertoires was quantified using the Morisita-Horn index. Using fastp trimming at Q25 and MiXCR clonotype assembly, TCRdb reanalyzed the public sequencing data and kept in-frame beta chains. Duplicate CDR3 protein sequences are folded into a single record with the most common DNA and genes. The V and J calls follow TCRdb's processing rather than the paper's. The sample contains roughly 420,000 distinct CDR3 sequences, approximately 21% of them found a single time. The top ten clones comprise 2.5% to 3.5% of the sample.

Stable hyperthyroidism was defined as no progression to ophthalmopathy within 18 months of follow-up. Hyperthyroidism patients were newly diagnosed, were aged 18 to 65 years, and had a disease duration under 2 months. Patients with other autoimmune diseases, uncontrolled infections, pregnancy or lactation were excluded from the study. Diagnosis was based on clinical symptoms, serum thyroxine, TRAb, thyroid ultrasound and orbital computed tomography. PBMCs were isolated from 8 to 10 ml of fresh peripheral blood by Ficoll-Paque density gradient centrifugation. Trizol reagent was used to extract the total RNA, and its quality was then checked on an Agilent 2100 Bioanalyzer. This entry is derived from a study of Graves' ophthalmopathy and Graves' hyperthyroidism (dated by TCRdb to the late 2010s). Broadly, across the study: Peripheral blood was collected before any treatment was given, at the time of initial diagnosis. To tell Graves' ophthalmopathy apart from Graves' hyperthyroidism, and to predict which patients would progress to ophthalmopathy, the study relied on TCR beta repertoire signatures. In total, 135 blood samples were TCR-sequenced: fewer than 50 ophthalmopathy, some 75 hyperthyroidism and roughly 17 hyperthyroidism-to-ophthalmopathy patients. To explore V-J signatures distinguishing ophthalmopathy from hyperthyroidism, a discovery set of 100 patients (43 ophthalmopathy, over 55 stable hyperthyroidism) was enrolled. An independent validation cohort was composed of some 19 hyperthyroidism patients and about 16 patients who later progressed from hyperthyroidism to ophthalmopathy. In over 5 hyperthyroidism patients, the T-cell repertoire of thyroid tissue was compared with the T-cell repertoire of blood. Once sampling was done, hyperthyroidism patients were given methimazole at a starting dose of 30 mg daily, while ophthalmopathy patients were given high-dose intravenous methylprednisolone. The roughly 94 discovery patients were randomly split 7:3 into training and test sets. General study outcomes and caveats: Sample size was not statistically predetermined, and group allocation was not concealed from the investigators. In validation, the model predicted ophthalmopathy progression with about 70% sensitivity and 72% to 80% specificity; some 13 predicted patients were CT-confirmed with GO in a median of approximately six months. Ophthalmopathy was separated from stable hyperthyroidism by the 13-signature model with around 89% sensitivity and less than 82% specificity in cross-validation and with 80%/75% in the test set. Among expanded thyroid clonotypes with frequency above 0.001, most also showed up in blood, which suggests that blood repertoires may reflect the thyroid immune response.

The sample taken for sequencing was peripheral blood. The TCR comes from a young woman with stable Graves' hyperthyroidism. Donor details come from another sample of the same person, matched by shared clones.

DNA sequence: TGTGCCAGCAGTAAGGGGGCAAGAGAGACCCAGTACTTC. Its product reads: CASSKGARETQYF. The sequence joins TRBV6-1 to TRBJ2-5, and 7 bases in between align with TRBD1. Trimming removed 5 bases from V and 4 bases from J; the gene matches leave 4 bases unexplained. As encoded in the germline V gene, CDR1 is MNHNS while CDR2 is SASEGT. The CDR3 contains 13 residues, cysteine and phenylalanine counted. Of all the DNA, just the CDR3 is kept, 39 bases in frame from base 1.